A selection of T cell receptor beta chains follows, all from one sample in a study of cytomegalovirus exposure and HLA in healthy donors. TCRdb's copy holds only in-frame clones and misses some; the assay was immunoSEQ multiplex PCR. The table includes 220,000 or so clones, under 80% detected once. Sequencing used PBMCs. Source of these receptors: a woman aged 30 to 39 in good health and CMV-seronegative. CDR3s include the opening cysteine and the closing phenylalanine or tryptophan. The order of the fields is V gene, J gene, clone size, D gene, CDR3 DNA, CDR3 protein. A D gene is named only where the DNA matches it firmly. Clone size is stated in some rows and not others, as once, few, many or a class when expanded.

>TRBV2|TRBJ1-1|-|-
TGTGCCAGCAACGGCCAGGGAAGAACTGAAGCTTTCTTT
CASNGQGRTEAFF
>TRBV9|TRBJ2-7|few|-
TGTGCCAGCAGCGTAGAGGTGGAGGGTTGGTACGAGCAGTACTTC
CASSVEVEGWYEQYF
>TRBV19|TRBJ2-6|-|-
TGTGCCAGTAGTATTACCGGTTTGGGGGCGACTTCTGGGGCCAACGTCCTGACTTTC
CASSITGLGATSGANVLTF
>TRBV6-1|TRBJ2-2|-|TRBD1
TGTGCCAGCAGTACAGGGGGGCACACCGGGGAGCTGTTTTTT
CASSTGGHTGELFF
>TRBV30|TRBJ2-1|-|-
TGTGCCTGGAGTGTCGGGGGGCAGGGTGGCAATGAGCAGTTCTTC
CAWSVGGQGGNEQFF
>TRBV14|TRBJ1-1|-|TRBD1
TGTGCCAGCAGCGACGGACAGGGGACGGACACTGAAGCTTTCTTT
CASSDGQGTDTEAFF
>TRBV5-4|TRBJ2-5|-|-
TGTGCCAGCAGCGACGGACAGAGACAAGAGACCCAGTACTTC
CASSDGQRQETQYF
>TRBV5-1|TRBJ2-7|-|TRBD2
TGCGCCAGCAGCTCTCGCGTCGGGGGGGGGTACGAGCAGTACTTC
CASSSRVGGGYEQYF
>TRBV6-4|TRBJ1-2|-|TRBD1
TGTGCCAGCAGTCCCCGGACAGGTTCTAACTATGGCTACACCTTC
CASSPRTGSNYGYTF
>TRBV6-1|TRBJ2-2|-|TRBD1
TGTGCCAGCATCGGACAGGGGGCCGCCGGGGAGCTGTTTTTT
CASIGQGAAGELFF
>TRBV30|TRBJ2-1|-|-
TGTGCCTGGATGGGCAGGTCTCATGAGCAGTTCTTC
CAWMGRSHEQFF
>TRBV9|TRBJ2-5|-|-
TGTGCCAGCAGCTCCCGGACAGTTGAAGAGACCCAGTACTTC
CASSSRTVEETQYF
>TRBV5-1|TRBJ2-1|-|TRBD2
TGCGCCAGCAGCAGCGATGCTGGGACTAGCGGGGGAAACAATGAGCAGTTCTTC
CASSSDAGTSGGNNEQFF
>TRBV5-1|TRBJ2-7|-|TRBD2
TGCGCCAGCAGCCCGGGGGGAGGGGCAACCGTCTCTGGGGAGCAGTACTTC
CASSPGGGATVSGEQYF
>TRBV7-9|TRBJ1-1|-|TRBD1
TGTTCCAGCAGCTCCTCCCCGGGGACAGCGAACACTGAAGCTTTCTTT
CSSSSSPGTANTEAFF
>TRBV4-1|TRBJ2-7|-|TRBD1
TGCGCCAGCAGCCAAGGAGACACAGGGGGCACCGCCTACGAGCAGTACTTC
CASSQGDTGGTAYEQYF
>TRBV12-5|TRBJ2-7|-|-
TGTGCTAGACCGACAGTTCCCTACGAGCAGTACTTC
CARPTVPYEQYF
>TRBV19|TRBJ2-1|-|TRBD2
TGTGCCAGTAGTATTTATAGCGGGAGGGCCTACAATGAGCAGTTCTTC
CASSIYSGRAYNEQFF
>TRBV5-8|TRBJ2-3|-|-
TGTGCCAGCAGCTTTAGAATGGATACGCAGTATTTT
CASSFRMDTQYF
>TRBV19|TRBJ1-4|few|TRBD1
TGTGCCAGTAGTTCGACAGGGGGCAGGGAAAAACTGTTTTTT
CASSSTGGREKLFF
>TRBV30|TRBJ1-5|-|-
TGTGCCTGGAGTGTAGGGGGGGCTTTTCAGCCCCAGCATTTT
CAWSVGGAFQPQHF
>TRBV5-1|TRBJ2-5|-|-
TGCGCCAGCAGCTTGACAGACTACCTTGGAGAGACCCAGTACTTC
CASSLTDYLGETQYF
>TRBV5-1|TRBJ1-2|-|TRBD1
TGCGCCAGCAGCTTAGCAGGGGGCGACTTGGATGGCTACACCTTC
CASSLAGGDLDGYTF
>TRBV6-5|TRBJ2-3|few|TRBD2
TGTGCCAGCAGTTTGGGGACTAGCGGGGGTGTAGATACGCAGTATTTT
CASSLGTSGGVDTQYF
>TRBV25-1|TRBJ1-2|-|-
TGTGCCAGCAGAACAGGGACGGATGGCTACACCTTC
CASRTGTDGYTF
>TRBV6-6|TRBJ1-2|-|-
TGTGCCAGCAGTTACGAACAGGGTGCGGGCGGCTACACCTTC
CASSYEQGAGGYTF
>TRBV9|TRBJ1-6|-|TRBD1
TGTGCCAGCAGCGTTCATAGGGGACAGGGGGCCGGTAATTCACCCCTCCACTTT
CASSVHRGQGAGNSPLHF
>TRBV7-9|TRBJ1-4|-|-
TGTGCCAGCAGCTTGGACAGTAATGAAAAACTGTTTTTT
CASSLDSNEKLFF
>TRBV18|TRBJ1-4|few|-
TGTGCCAGCTCACCTCCGGGGGAAAAACTGTTTTTT
CASSPPGEKLFF
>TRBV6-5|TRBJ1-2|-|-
TGTGCCAGCAAAGGGGGACTAGACGGCTACACCTTC
CASKGGLDGYTF
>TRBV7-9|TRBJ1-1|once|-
TGTGCCAGCAGCTTAGGGACTGAGAACACTGAAGCTTTCTTT
CASSLGTENTEAFF
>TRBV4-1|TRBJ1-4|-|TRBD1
TGCGCCAGCAGCAAGACAGGGGGAAGTAATGAAAAACTGTTTTTT
CASSKTGGSNEKLFF
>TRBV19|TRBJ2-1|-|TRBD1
TGTGCCAGTAGCCACTGGGCTCCCCGGAACAGGGGAGCCTCCAATGAGCAGTTCTTC
CASSHWAPRNRGASNEQFF
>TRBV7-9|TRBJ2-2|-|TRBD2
TGTGCCAGCAGCCTGAGACTAGCGAGGGACGGGGAGCTGTTTTTT
CASSLRLARDGELFF